These 3 T cell receptor beta chains were all obtained from the same sample, sequenced in a study of technical replicates of blood from a few donors. The data were produced by immunoSEQ multiplex PCR, yet TCRdb's version contains in-frame clones alone and is incomplete. The sample consists of 50,000 to 60,000 clones, 91% of them appearing once. Sequenced sample: PBMCs. These receptors all come from a human donor in good health. Some clones in this sample may be carry-over from other donors' samples.

The chain combines TRBV14 with TRBJ2-5; D is perhaps TRBD1 (6 bases). The V end lost 4 bases, the J end lost 9 bases, and 21 bases lay between the germline ends. Germline V CDR1 and CDR2: SGHDN, FVKESK. This CDR3 spans 15 amino acids. Here the CDR3 DNA reads TGTGCCAGCAGCCCGGGACCCCTAATCGAGGGGGCCCAGTACTTC. It is translated as CASSPGPLIEGAQYF. Using reference TRBV14 and TRBJ2-5 for the parts outside the CDR3, the full variable domain is EAGVTQFPSHSVIEKGQTVTLRCDPISGHDNLYWYRRVMGKEIKFLLHFVKESKQDESGMPNNRFLAERTGGTYSTLKVQPAELEDSGVYFCASSPGPLIEGAQYFGPGTRLLVL.

The V call is TRBV20-1, the J call TRBJ1-5; TRBD1 might be the D (6 bases). CDR3 length: 11 amino acids. V lost 6 bases, J lost 11 bases, and 14 bases lay in between. Germline V gene lookup returns CDR1 DFQATT and CDR2 SNEGSKA (reference sequence). The CDR3 sequence is CSATGSTAQHF. CDR3 in DNA: TGCAGTGCCACAGGGAGCACGGCCCAGCATTTT.

This chain connects TRBV6-1 to TRBJ2-2; TRBD1 is a possible D gene (6 bases). V lost 6 bases to trimming and J lost 4 bases, with 15 bases between them. From germline, CDR1 is MNHNS and CDR2 SASEGT. The CDR3 is made up of 15 amino acids. DNA for the CDR3: TGTGCCAGCAGGGAGCAGGGGCTGGGCACCGGGGAGCTGTTTTTT. Residues: CASREQGLGTGELFF.